This T cell receptor beta chain is from a study of blood T cell repertoires in COVID-19. The CDR3 is 15 amino acids. Germline CDR1 reads MNHEY; CDR2 reads SVGAGI. V shed 2 bases and J shed 1 base, with 11 bases lying between them. In the authors' methods: From reference gene primer amplification, estimates of nucleated cell counts were derived. Method: immunoSEQ multiplex PCR; TCRdb's copy keeps in-frame clones and lacks some. The V and J calls and the clone size are those of that table, but D and trimming were determined from the DNA. The top ten hold less than 3% of the sample, which has about 170,000 clones, approximately 84% seen once.

The sequencing input was peripheral blood. The rearrangement links TRBV6-5 to TRBJ1-1, with a tentative D call TRBD1 (6 bases). The TCR comes from a woman older than 75 with COVID-19, enrolled during active disease. The CDR3 region has the DNA TGTGCCAGCAGTTACGGAAGGACAGCGAACACTGAAGCTTTCTTT. Amino acids: CASSYGRTANTEAFF.